The rows below give T cell receptor beta chains drawn from one sample of a study of identical twins. TCRdb re-derived calls from the 5' RACE reads in MiXCR, one entry per CDR3 protein. The sample has more than 1.5 million distinct CDR3 sequences, about 31% seen once. What was sequenced was cord blood. Receptors originate from a newborn girl in good health. Both conserved end residues are part of each CDR3. D genes are given only for firm matches. The size field is filled for only some rows; it gives once, few, many or a size class.

v_gene	d_gene	j_gene	abundance	CDR3nt	CDR3aa
TRBV5-6	.	TRBJ1-1	.	TGTGCCAGCAGCTTGCCTTTAATCCAAACTGAAGCTTTCTTT	CASSLPLIQTEAFF
TRBV27	.	TRBJ1-4	.	TGTGCCAGCAGTTTATCTGGCTCACGAGCCCGAGCAACTAATGAAAAACTGTTTTTT	CASSLSGSRARATNEKLFF
TRBV28	.	TRBJ2-3	.	TGTGCCAGCAGTCCCCCGGTGGGATCCTATACGCAGTATTTT	CASSPPVGSYTQYF
TRBV19	.	TRBJ2-1	.	TGTGCCAGTACCCTCCACGATGAGCAGTTCTTC	CASTLHDEQFF
TRBV2	TRBD2	TRBJ2-5	.	TGTGCCAGCAGCGCCGGGACTAGCTCTGAGCAGTACTTC	CASSAGTSSEQYF
TRBV5-1	.	TRBJ2-3	.	TGCGCCAGCACCCTAGCCGCAGATACGCAGTATTTT	CASTLAADTQYF
TRBV28	.	TRBJ1-1	once	TGTGCCAGCATCAGGTGGAGGAACACTGAAGCTTTCTTT	CASIRWRNTEAFF
TRBV12-3/TRBV12-4	TRBD1	TRBJ2-1	few	TGTGCCAGCAGTTGGGGACAGGGCCACAATGAGCAGTTCTTC	CASSWGQGHNEQFF
TRBV28	.	TRBJ2-1	.	TGTGCCAGCAGTTTAAAGGGAGAAGGGAATGAGCAGTTCTTC	CASSLKGEGNEQFF
TRBV20-1	.	TRBJ2-3	.	TGCAGTGCTAGTCTTTGGCAGGGGAGCACAGATACGCAGTATTTT	CSASLWQGSTDTQYF
TRBV20-1	.	TRBJ2-1	.	TGCAGTGCTAGACGCCTTGGGGACGAGCAGTTCTTC	CSARRLGDEQFF
TRBV4-2	.	TRBJ1-2	few	TGTGCCAGCAGCCAAGTCCCCACAGCCGAGACAGCTAACTATGGCTACACCTTC	CASSQVPTAETANYGYTF
TRBV11-3	TRBD2	TRBJ2-1	few	TGTGCCAGCAGCTTAGGGGCGGGAGGGGTTAACAATGAGCAGTTCTTC	CASSLGAGGVNNEQFF
TRBV27	.	TRBJ1-4	few	TGTGCCAGCAGTTCCCACGTCACCGGACGGAATAAACTGTTTTTT	CASSSHVTGRNKLFF
TRBV28	.	TRBJ2-2	once	TGTGCCAGCAGTGTCCCTAGCGCCGGGGAGCTGTTTTTT	CASSVPSAGELFF
TRBV29-1	.	TRBJ1-2	few	TGCAGCGTCAACCACCCTGGGGGTAACTATGGCTACACCTTC	CSVNHPGGNYGYTF
TRBV6-5	.	TRBJ2-7	many	TGTGCCAGCAGTTACAAGGGTTACGAGCAGTACTTC	CASSYKGYEQYF
TRBV12-3/TRBV12-4	.	TRBJ2-1	few	TGTGCCAGCACGGGTGGGATGGTCTACAATGAGCAGTTCTTC	CASTGGMVYNEQFF
TRBV4-2	TRBD1	TRBJ2-1	.	TGTGCCAGCAGCCAAGATAGGCGACAGGGTTACAATGAGCAGTTCTTC	CASSQDRRQGYNEQFF
TRBV9	TRBD2	TRBJ2-3	.	TGTGCCAGCAGCGTAGCGTTCGCGTTGGCGGGGGGGCCGGGACTAAGCACAGATACGCAGTATTTT	CASSVAFALAGGPGLSTDTQYF
TRBV7-6	TRBD1	TRBJ2-7	few	TGTGCCAGCAGCTTAGCGAGGACAGGGAACCCGTACTTC	CASSLARTGNPYF
TRBV6-6	TRBD2	TRBJ2-7	few	TGTGCCATTCAACTAGCGGGGAGCTACGAGCAGTACTTC	CAIQLAGSYEQYF
TRBV12-5	TRBD2	TRBJ2-1	.	TGTGCTAGTGGTTTGTACCCGGGACTAGCATTCTACAATGAGCAGTTCTTC	CASGLYPGLAFYNEQFF
TRBV5-1	.	TRBJ2-7	few	TGCGCCAGCAGCTTTCGGACAGCAGCCTACGAGCAGTACTTC	CASSFRTAAYEQYF
TRBV12-3/TRBV12-4	.	TRBJ2-1	.	TGTGCCAGCACCATGGACGGAAAAGAGACCCAGTTCTTC	CASTMDGKETQFF
TRBV28	.	TRBJ2-7	many	TGTGCCAGCAGCTCTGGCGTTTCCTACGAGCAGTACTTC	CASSSGVSYEQYF
TRBV27	.	TRBJ2-5	.	TGTGCCAGCAGTTCGCTCCGTACTGGCCTCGGAGAGACCCAGTACTTC	CASSSLRTGLGETQYF
TRBV24-1	TRBD2	TRBJ2-5	.	TGTGCCACCAGTGATTTATGGGGGGAGGGCTATCAAGAGACCCAGTACTTC	CATSDLWGEGYQETQYF
TRBV5-1	.	TRBJ1-5	.	TGCGCCAGCAGCCCATCCGGCAGGGGCCCACTCAATCAGCCCCAGCATTTT	CASSPSGRGPLNQPQHF
TRBV14	.	TRBJ2-1	.	TGTGCCAGCAGCCCTGAGGGGGTAGGTTCCTACGAGCAGTTCTTC	CASSPEGVGSYEQFF
TRBV7-9	TRBD2	TRBJ2-7	few	TGTGCCAGCAGCACTAGCGGGGCCACCTACGAGCAGTACTTC	CASSTSGATYEQYF
TRBV20-1	TRBD1	TRBJ2-7	few	TGCAGTGCTCGAACCGGGACAGTGGGGAGCTCCTACGAGCAGTACTTC	CSARTGTVGSSYEQYF
TRBV6-1	.	TRBJ1-2	.	TGTGCCAGCAGTCAATACGGGGGGGCTAACTATGGCTACACCTTC	CASSQYGGANYGYTF
TRBV24-1	TRBD1	TRBJ2-2	few	TGTGCCACCAGTGCCCCCCCGGGACAGGGTAACACCGGGGAGCTGTTTTTT	CATSAPPGQGNTGELFF
TRBV11-2	TRBD1	TRBJ2-7	.	TGTGCCACCCGACCTCCTTCAACAGGGGGTTCATCCTACGAGCAGTACTTC	CATRPPSTGGSSYEQYF